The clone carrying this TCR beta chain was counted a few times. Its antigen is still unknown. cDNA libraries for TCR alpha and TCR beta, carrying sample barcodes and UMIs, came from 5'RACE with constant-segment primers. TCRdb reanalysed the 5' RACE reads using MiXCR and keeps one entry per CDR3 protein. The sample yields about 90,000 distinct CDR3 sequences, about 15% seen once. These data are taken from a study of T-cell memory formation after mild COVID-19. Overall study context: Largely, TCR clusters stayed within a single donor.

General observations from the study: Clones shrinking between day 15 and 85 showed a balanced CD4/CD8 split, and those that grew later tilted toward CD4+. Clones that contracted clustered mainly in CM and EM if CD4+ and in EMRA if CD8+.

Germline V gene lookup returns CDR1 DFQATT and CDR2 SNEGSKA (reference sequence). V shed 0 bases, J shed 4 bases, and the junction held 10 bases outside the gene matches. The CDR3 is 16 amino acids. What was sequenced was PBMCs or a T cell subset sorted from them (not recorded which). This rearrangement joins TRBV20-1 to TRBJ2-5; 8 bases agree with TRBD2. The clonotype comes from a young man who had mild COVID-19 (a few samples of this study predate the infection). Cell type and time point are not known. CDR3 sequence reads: CSARESSGLAPETQYF. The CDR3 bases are TGCAGTGCTAGAGAGTCTTCAGGACTAGCCCCAGAGACCCAGTACTTC.